The sequence of this T cell receptor (beta chain) was determined in a study of blood T cell repertoires in COVID-19. On the study more broadly: From the United States, Italy and Spain came samples of acute and convalescent COVID-19. PBMCs, B-cell-depleted T cells, or T cells were the source of the cDNA or gDNA that made up the material.

Original processing methods: Counts of nucleated cells, estimated from reference gene primer amplification, were obtained. TCRdb's table, derived via immunoSEQ multiplex PCR, lists solely in-frame clones and lacks some. Clone size and V and J calls were adopted from that table, with D and trimming inferred from the DNA. The sample gives 50,000 to 80,000 clones, 80% to 90% of which show up once; more than 5% is in the top ten. The TCR was taken from a woman in her sixties or seventies with acute or convalescent COVID-19. Sequenced input: peripheral blood.

CDR3 amino acids: CASSPGGPSYEQYF. For the CDR3, the DNA is TGTGCCAGCAGTCCAGGGGGTCCCTCCTACGAGCAGTACTTC. This chain connects TRBV7-9 to TRBJ2-7; 7 bases fit TRBD1. Germline CDR1 and CDR2: SEHNR and FQNEAQ (reference sequence). Germline trimming cut 6 bases from V and 0 bases from J; bases unmatched to any gene: 5. The CDR3 loop spans 14 amino acids.